This paragraph reports one TCR beta chain. Its antigen is not identified. This entry is derived from a study of PD-1 blockade in classical Hodgkin lymphoma. Study-level points and caveats: Although disease activity or prior therapy may be involved, causes of the repertoire differences remain undefined.

With no exception, relapse followed autologous stem cell transplantation in all patients, and brentuximab vedotin exposure varied. The CDR3 extends over 15 amino acids. Trimming shortened V by 1 base and J by 7 bases, and 16 bases separated the two germline ends. Germline lookup yields CDR1 MDHEN and CDR2 SYDVKM. The assay was immunoSEQ multiplex PCR, and TCRdb's table has in-frame clones only and misses some. This table holds about 86,000 clones, 89% found once. V usage is TRBV28 and J usage is TRBJ2-5; D could derive from TRBD1 or TRBD2 (6 bases each). The sequences come from peripheral blood mononuclear cells (PBMCs), collected at baseline. This TCR derives from a human donor with classical Hodgkin lymphoma. CDR3 nucleotides: TGTGCCAGCAGTTTATCGGGGGCCCCTGGGGGGACCCAGTACTTC. Protein product: CASSLSGAPGGTQYF.